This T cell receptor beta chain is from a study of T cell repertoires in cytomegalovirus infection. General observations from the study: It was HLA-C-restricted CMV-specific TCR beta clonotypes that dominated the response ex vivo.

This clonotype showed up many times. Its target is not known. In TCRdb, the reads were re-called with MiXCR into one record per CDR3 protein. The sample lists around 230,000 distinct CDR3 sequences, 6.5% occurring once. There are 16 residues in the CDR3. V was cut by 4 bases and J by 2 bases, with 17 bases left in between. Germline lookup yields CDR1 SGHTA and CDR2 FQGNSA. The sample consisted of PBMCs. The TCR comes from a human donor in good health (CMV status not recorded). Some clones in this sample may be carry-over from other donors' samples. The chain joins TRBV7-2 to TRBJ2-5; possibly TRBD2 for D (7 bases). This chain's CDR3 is CASSSAGGLGQETQYF. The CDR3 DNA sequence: TGTGCCAGCAGCTCCGCCGGGGGGCTCGGGCAAGAGACCCAGTACTTC.